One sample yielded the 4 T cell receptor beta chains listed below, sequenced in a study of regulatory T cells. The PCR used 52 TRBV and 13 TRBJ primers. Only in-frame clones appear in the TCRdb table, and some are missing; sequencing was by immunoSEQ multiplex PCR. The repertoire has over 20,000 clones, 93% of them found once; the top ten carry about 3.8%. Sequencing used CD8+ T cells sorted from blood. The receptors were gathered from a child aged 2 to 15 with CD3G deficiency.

CDR3 amino acids: CASSFCGGGYNEQFF. In DNA form, the CDR3 reads TGTGCCAGCAGCTTTTGTGGGGGAGGATACAATGAGCAGTTCTTC. The chain employs TRBV11-3 and TRBJ2-1; D is possibly TRBD2 (6 bases). V dropped 3 bases and J dropped 4 bases, with 13 bases sitting between them. Germline V lookup: CDR1 SGHNT, CDR2 YENEEA. The CDR3 runs to 15 residues.

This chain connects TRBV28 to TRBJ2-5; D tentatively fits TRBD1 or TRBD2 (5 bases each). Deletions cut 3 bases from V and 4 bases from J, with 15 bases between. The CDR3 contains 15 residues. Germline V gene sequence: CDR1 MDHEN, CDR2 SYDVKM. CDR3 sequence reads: CASSFGTFGVETQYF. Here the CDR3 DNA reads TGTGCCAGCAGTTTTGGGACCTTTGGTGTAGAGACCCAGTACTTC. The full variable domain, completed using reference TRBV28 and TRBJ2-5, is DVKVTQSSRYLVKRTGEKVFLECVQDMDHENMFWYRQDPGLGLRLIYFSYDVKMKEKGDIPEGYSVSREKKERFSLILESASTNQTSMYLCASSFGTFGVETQYFGPGTRLLVL.

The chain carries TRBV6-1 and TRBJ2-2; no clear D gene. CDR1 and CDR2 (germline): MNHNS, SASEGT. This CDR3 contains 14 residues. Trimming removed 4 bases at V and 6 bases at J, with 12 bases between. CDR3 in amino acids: CASSGLYKPGELFF. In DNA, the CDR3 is TGTGCCAGCAGTGGGCTATACAAACCCGGGGAGCTGTTTTTT.

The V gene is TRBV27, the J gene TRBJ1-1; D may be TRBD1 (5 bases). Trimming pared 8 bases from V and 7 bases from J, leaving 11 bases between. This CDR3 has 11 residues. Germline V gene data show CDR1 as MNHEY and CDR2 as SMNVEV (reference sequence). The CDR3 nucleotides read TGTGCCAGCTTCTCTGGGGGTGAAGCTTTCTTT. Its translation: CASFSGGEAFF.